The 25 T cell receptor beta chains reported below all come from one sample, sequenced in a study of blood T cell repertoires in COVID-19. Only in-frame clones appear in the TCRdb table, and some are missing; sequencing was by immunoSEQ multiplex PCR. The sample includes some 49,000 clones, roughly 90% of them seen just once. Sequences were obtained from peripheral blood. These receptor sequences come from an older man with active COVID-19.

V and J are TRBV7-2 and TRBJ2-7; D possibly corresponds to TRBD2 (6 bases). CDR3 length: 14 amino acids. Germline CDR1 and CDR2: SGHTA and FQGNSA. Trimming pared 2 bases from V and 2 bases from J, leaving 10 bases between. The CDR3 DNA sequence: TGTGCCAGCAGCTTACGGGGGATAACCTACGAGCAGTACTTC. It is translated as CASSLRGITYEQYF.

This sequence joins TRBV28 and TRBJ1-1; tentatively, D is TRBD1 (6 bases). This CDR3 contains 15 residues. The germline gives CDR1 MDHEN, CDR2 SYDVKM. V shed 5 bases and J shed 1 base, with 14 bases lying between them. CDR3 sequence: CASSTWGGGNTEAFF. In nucleotides, the CDR3 is TGTGCCAGCAGTACCTGGGGAGGGGGGAACACTGAAGCTTTCTTT.

J is TRBJ1-4 and V is TRBV28; D gene unclear. The CDR3 is 14 residues long. V was clipped by 3 bases and J by 4 bases, with 9 bases between them. Per the germline V gene, CDR1 is MDHEN and CDR2 is SYDVKM. The CDR3, as DNA: TGTGCCAGCAGTTTTTTGACGGGTAATGAAAAACTGTTTTTT. Translation: CASSFLTGNEKLFF.

This clone showed up just once. The V gene is TRBV29-1, the J gene TRBJ2-7, with 8 bases matching TRBD1. The length of the CDR3 is 12 residues. Trimming took 7 bases from V and 2 from J; bases not matched to a gene: 4. Germline loops: CDR1 SQVTM, CDR2 ANQGSEA. The CDR3 region is CSAGTGPYEQYF. CDR3 DNA: TGCAGCGCTGGGACAGGTCCCTACGAGCAGTACTTC.

The chain combines TRBV27 with TRBJ1-1; D is perhaps TRBD1 (6 bases). V was trimmed by 3 bases and J by 5 bases, leaving 19 bases between them. Germline-derived CDR1 and CDR2 are MNHEY and SMNVEV (reference sequence). The CDR3 is 16 amino acids. The CDR3 bases are TGTGCCAGCAGTTTGGTGATCAGGGGCGAGACAACTGAAGCTTTCTTT. It is translated as CASSLVIRGETTEAFF.

The rearrangement joins TRBV28 to TRBJ2-7; 10 bases match TRBD1. J lost 2 bases, V lost 5 bases, and 12 bases had no gene match. Looked up from germline, CDR1 is MDHEN and CDR2 is SYDVKM. The CDR3 spans 17 residues. The DNA for the CDR3 is TGTGCCAGCAGTCCACGGGACAGGGGTATTTCCCCCTACGAGCAGTACTTC. It encodes CASSPRDRGISPYEQYF.

The chain uses TRBV29-1 and TRBJ1-2; unclear D gene. The germline V gene encodes CDR1 SQVTM and CDR2 ANQGSEA. Trimming took off 4 bases at V and 4 bases at J, with 10 bases between the two ends. The CDR3 spans 12 residues. The CDR3 loop is CSVVLSRYGYTF. As DNA, the CDR3 is TGCAGCGTTGTTCTATCACGCTATGGCTACACCTTC.

The CDR3 DNA follows: TGTGCCAGCAGCTTAGCTGACAGGGTCCCCGCCTACGAGCAGTACTTC. As protein: CASSLADRVPAYEQYF. The chain recombines TRBV7-8 with TRBJ2-7; 7 bases match TRBD1. Germline V gene data show CDR1 as SGHVS and CDR2 as FQNEAQ. The junction had 7 bases not matched to a gene; V was cut back by 0 bases and J by 2 bases. CDR3 length: 16 residues.

V gene TRBV7-2 combines with J gene TRBJ2-7; 9 bases map to TRBD2. Germline V gives CDR1 SGHTA, CDR2 FQGNSA. The CDR3 sequence is 14 residues long. V shed 3 bases, J shed 6 bases, and the junction held 6 bases outside the gene matches. CDR3 nucleotides: TGTGCCAGCAGCTTTGGCGGGAGGGCAGGCGAGCAGTACTTC. Its translation: CASSFGGRAGEQYF.

V usage is TRBV9 and J usage is TRBJ2-7; TRBD2 matches at 8 bases. Germline V gene lookup returns CDR1 SGDLS and CDR2 YYNGEE. Trimming at V came to 3 bases and at J to 0 bases, leaving 11 bases not matched to a gene. There are 17 residues in the CDR3. CDR3 region: CASSGGEGGRYSYEQYF. CDR3 bases: TGTGCCAGCAGCGGAGGCGAGGGCGGGAGGTACTCCTACGAGCAGTACTTC.

The genes are TRBV7-2 and TRBJ2-3; D is ambiguous. This CDR3 comprises 15 residues. The V and J ends lost 5 bases and 7 bases respectively, with 19 bases between them. Germline CDR1 SGHTA, CDR2 FQGNSA. The CDR3 spells CASSPSWAPPNTQYF. The CDR3, as DNA: TGTGCCAGCAGCCCTTCCTGGGCCCCACCAAATACGCAGTATTTT. The variable domain in full, completed from reference TRBV7-2 and TRBJ2-3, reads GAGVSQSPSNKVTEKGKDVELRCDPISGHTALYWYRQSLGQGLEFLIYFQGNSAPDKSGLPSDRFSAERTGGSVSTLTIQRTQQEDSAVYLCASSPSWAPPNTQYFGPGTRLTVL.

In nucleotides, the CDR3 is TGTGCCAGCAGTTTATCGGGGGGCCCCAGCTCCTACGAGCAGTACTTC. Amino acid sequence: CASSLSGGPSSYEQYF. The chain uses TRBV28 and TRBJ2-7; D may be TRBD2 (7 bases). The CDR3 is 16 amino acids. Looked up from germline, CDR1 is MDHEN and CDR2 is SYDVKM. The V end was cut by 1 base, the J end by 0 bases, with 13 bases between.

This clone was recorded once. This chain's CDR3 is CASREPGLAGGRVQYF. Written as DNA, the CDR3 is TGTGCCAGTAGAGAACCGGGACTAGCGGGCGGGAGGGTTCAGTACTTC. The rearrangement uses TRBV19 and TRBJ2-4, with TRBD2 matching 12 bases. The CDR3 loop spans 16 amino acids. J was trimmed by 11 bases and V by 6 bases; bases with no gene match: 14. Germline V lookup: CDR1 LNHDA, CDR2 SQIVND (reference sequence).

This sequence joins TRBV4-3 and TRBJ1-2; TRBD1 aligns across 11 bases. From germline, CDR1 is LGHNA and CDR2 YSLEER. V trimming: 4 bases; J trimming: 3 bases; junction bases outside the gene matches: 4. The CDR3 spans 15 residues. The CDR3 DNA reads as TGCGCCAGCAGCCTGGGGGACAGGGGGGACTATGGCTACACCTTC. Translation: CASSLGDRGDYGYTF.

The J gene is TRBJ2-7, the V gene TRBV9; the match to TRBD2 covers 11 bases. The CDR3 spans 15 residues. Germline trimming cut 4 bases from V and 6 bases from J; bases unmatched to any gene: 9. Germline V CDR1 and CDR2: SGDLS, YYNGEE. The CDR3 DNA sequence: TGTGCCAGCAGCCCGTGGGGACTAGCGGACTCCGAGCAGTACTTC. It yields the protein CASSPWGLADSEQYF.

The CDR3, as DNA: TGCGCCAGCAGCCAAGTTTCGACAGGGAGCCTATATGGCTACACCTTC. Translating gives CASSQVSTGSLYGYTF. The chain carries TRBV4-3 and TRBJ1-2; 7 nucleotides agree with TRBD1. From germline, CDR1 is LGHNA and CDR2 YSLEER. The length of the CDR3 is 16 residues. Germline trimming cut 1 base from V and 5 bases from J; bases unmatched to any gene: 10.

The rearrangement links TRBV24-1 to TRBJ1-1, with TRBD1 as a possible D gene (5 bases). From germline, CDR1 is KGHDR and CDR2 SFDVKD. Deletions cut 3 bases from V and 8 bases from J, with 15 bases between. The CDR3 consists of 14 residues. CDR3 in amino acids: CATSDRAGTSEAFF. The CDR3 DNA sequence: TGTGCCACCAGTGATCGGGCAGGGACTTCCGAAGCTTTCTTT.

The gene calls are TRBV11-2 and TRBJ2-7; 10 bases match TRBD1. Germline V gene lookup returns CDR1 SGHAT and CDR2 FQNNGV. The CDR3 is made up of 15 amino acids. V lost 5 bases, J lost 4 bases, and 8 bases stayed unmatched. CDR3 DNA sequence: TGTGCCAGCAGCCCCAGAGACAGGGGGCGGTACGAGCAGTACTTC. It yields the protein CASSPRDRGRYEQYF. Supplemented by reference TRBV11-2 and TRBJ2-7, the full variable domain reads EAGVAQSPRYKIIEKRQSVAFWCNPISGHATLYWYQQILGQGPKLLIQFQNNGVVDDSQLPKDRFSAERLKGVDSTLKIQPAKLEDSAVYLCASSPRDRGRYEQYFGPGTRLTVT.

The chain carries TRBV12-3 or TRBV12-4 and TRBJ1-5; 7 positions agree with TRBD1. With 1 base clipped from V and 7 bases from J, the junction kept 1 base outside the gene matches. CDR3 length: 13 residues. CDR3 region: CASSLEGQQPQHF. The CDR3 DNA follows: TGTGCCAGCAGTTTAGAGGGACAGCAGCCCCAGCATTTT.

CDR3 coding DNA: TGTGCCAGCAGGGTACAGGGGACGGAGACCCAGTACTTC. Residues: CASRVQGTETQYF. V gene TRBV6-6 combines with J gene TRBJ2-5; 7 bases map to TRBD1. V dropped 6 bases and J dropped 5; count of bases not matched to a gene: 6. The CDR3 length is 13 residues. Germline CDR1 is MNHNY and CDR2 is SVGAGI (reference sequence).

The chain employs TRBV6-5 and TRBJ1-5; 8 nucleotides agree with TRBD1. The V gene end was trimmed by 4 bases and the J gene end by 0 bases; junction bases not matched to a gene: 2. Germline V gene lookup returns CDR1 MNHEY and CDR2 SVGAGI. CDR3 length: 15 residues. CDR3 in DNA: TGTGCCAGCAGTTGGGGACAGGCTAGCAATCAGCCCCAGCATTTT. It specifies CASSWGQASNQPQHF.

The J gene is TRBJ1-2, the V gene TRBV7-3; 9 nucleotides line up with TRBD1. The CDR3 runs to 13 residues. Germline V lookup: CDR1 SGHTA, CDR2 FQGTGA. J lost 8 bases, V lost 4 bases, and 5 bases had no gene match. This CDR3 reads CASSSRQGDGYTF. CDR3 in DNA: TGTGCCAGCAGCTCAAGACAGGGGGACGGCTACACCTTC.

This chain uses TRBV6-5 with TRBJ1-3, with 7 bases that match TRBD1. With 6 bases clipped from V and 0 bases from J, the junction kept 5 bases outside the gene matches. CDR1 and CDR2 from the germline V gene are MNHEY and SVGAGI. This CDR3 is 15 amino acids long. The CDR3, as DNA: TGTGCCAGCAGCTCCGGGACAGCCTCTGGAAACACCATATATTTT. Translated, it gives CASSSGTASGNTIYF.

This chain joins TRBV7-2 and TRBJ2-7, with unresolved D. Germline CDR1 reads SGHTA; CDR2 reads FQGNSA. The V end lost 2 bases, the J end lost 6 bases, and 8 bases lay between the germline ends. This CDR3 comprises 12 residues. The CDR3 coding sequence is TGTGCCAGCAGCTTATCTCCCTCCGAGCAGTACTTC. The encoded protein is CASSLSPSEQYF.

This chain uses TRBV25-1 with TRBJ1-1; 7 bases match TRBD1. The germline CDR1 and CDR2 sequences are MGHDK and SYGVNS. V lost 0 bases, J lost 8 bases, and 9 bases stayed unmatched. The CDR3 runs to 15 residues. The DNA for the CDR3 is TGTGCCAGCAGTGAATATGGAAAAACGACAGGGGAAGCTTTCTTT. This translates into CASSEYGKTTGEAFF. Drawing the rest from reference TRBV25-1 and TRBJ1-1, the complete variable domain is EADIYQTPRYLVIGTGKKITLECSQTMGHDKMYWYQQDPGMELHLIHYSYGVNSTEKGDLSSESTVSRIRTEHFPLTLESARPSHTSQYLCASSEYGKTTGEAFFGQGTRLTVV.